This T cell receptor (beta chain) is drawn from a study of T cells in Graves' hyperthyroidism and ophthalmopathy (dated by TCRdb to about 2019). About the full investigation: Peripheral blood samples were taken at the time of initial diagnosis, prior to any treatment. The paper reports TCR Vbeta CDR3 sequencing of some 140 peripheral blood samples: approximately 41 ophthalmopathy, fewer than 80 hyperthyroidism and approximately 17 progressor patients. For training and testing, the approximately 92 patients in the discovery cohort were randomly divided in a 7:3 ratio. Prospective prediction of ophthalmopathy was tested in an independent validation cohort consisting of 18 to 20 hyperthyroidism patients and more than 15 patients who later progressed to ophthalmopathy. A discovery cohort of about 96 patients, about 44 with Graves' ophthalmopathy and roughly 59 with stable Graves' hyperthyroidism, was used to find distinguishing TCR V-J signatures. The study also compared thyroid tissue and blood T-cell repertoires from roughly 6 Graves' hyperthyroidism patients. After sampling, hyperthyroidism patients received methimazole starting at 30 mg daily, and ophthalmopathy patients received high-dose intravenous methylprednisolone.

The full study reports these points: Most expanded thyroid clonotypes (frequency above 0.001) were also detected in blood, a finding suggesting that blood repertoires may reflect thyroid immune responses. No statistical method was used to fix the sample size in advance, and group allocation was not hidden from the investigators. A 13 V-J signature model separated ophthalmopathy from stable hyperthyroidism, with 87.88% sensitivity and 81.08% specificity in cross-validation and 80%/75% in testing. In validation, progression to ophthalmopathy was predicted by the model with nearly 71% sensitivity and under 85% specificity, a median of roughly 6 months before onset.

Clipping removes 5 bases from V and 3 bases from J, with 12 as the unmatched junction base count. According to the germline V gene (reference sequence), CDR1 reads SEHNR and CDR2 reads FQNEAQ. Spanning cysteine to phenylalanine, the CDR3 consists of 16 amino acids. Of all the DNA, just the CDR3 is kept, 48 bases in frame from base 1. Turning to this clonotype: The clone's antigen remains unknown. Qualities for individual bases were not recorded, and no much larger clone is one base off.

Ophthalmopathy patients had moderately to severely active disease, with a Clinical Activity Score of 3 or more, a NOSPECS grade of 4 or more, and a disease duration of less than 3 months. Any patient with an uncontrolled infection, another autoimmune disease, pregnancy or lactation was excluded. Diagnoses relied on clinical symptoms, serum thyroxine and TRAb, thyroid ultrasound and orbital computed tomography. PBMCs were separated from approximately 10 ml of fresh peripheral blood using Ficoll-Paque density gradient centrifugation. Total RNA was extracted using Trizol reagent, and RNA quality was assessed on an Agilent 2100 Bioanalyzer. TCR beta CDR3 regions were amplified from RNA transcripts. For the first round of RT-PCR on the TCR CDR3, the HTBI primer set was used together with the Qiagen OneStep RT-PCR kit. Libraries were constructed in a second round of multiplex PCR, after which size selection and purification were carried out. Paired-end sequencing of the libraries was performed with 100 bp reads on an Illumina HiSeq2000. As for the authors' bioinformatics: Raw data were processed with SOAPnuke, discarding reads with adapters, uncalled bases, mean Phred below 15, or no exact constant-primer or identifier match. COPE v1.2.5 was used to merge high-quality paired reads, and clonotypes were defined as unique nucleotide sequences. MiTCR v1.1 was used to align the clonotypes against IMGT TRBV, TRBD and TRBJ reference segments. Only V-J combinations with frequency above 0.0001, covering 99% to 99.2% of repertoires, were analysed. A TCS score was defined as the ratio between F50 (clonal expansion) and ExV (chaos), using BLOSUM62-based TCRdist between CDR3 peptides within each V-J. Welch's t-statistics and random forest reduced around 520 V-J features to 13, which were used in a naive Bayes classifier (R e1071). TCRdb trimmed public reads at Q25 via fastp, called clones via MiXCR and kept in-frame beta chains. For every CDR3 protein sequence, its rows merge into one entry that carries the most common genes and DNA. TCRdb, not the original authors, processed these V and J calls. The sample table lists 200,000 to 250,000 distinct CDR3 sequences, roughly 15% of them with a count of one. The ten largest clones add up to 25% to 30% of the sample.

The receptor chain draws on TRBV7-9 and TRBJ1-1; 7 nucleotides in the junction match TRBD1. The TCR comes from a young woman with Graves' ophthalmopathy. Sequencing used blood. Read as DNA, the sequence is TGTGCCAGCAGCCCAGATCCGGGTCAGGGGGACACTGAAGCTTTCTTT. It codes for CASSPDPGQGDTEAFF.